A selection of T cell receptor beta chains follows, all from one sample in a study of blood T cell repertoires in COVID-19. The protocol was immunoSEQ multiplex PCR, while the TCRdb copy is restricted to in-frame clones and leaves out a portion. The table includes approximately 290,000 clones, roughly 80% detected once. Material for sequencing was peripheral blood. The receptors derive from a person aged 70 to 85 with COVID-19, enrolled during active disease. Each CDR3 is given with its conserved first and last residue. Each record gives: CDR3 protein, CDR3 DNA, V gene, D gene, clone size, J gene. A D gene is named only where the DNA matches it firmly. Not all rows give a size; the values are once, few, many and, for expanded clones, a class.

CDR3: CASSTSSGTSGDEQYF
DNA: TGTGCCAGTAGTACCTCCTCCGGGACTAGCGGAGACGAGCAGTACTTC
V: TRBV19
D: TRBD2
size: -
J: TRBJ2-7

CDR3: CASSQGSGWIYEQYF
DNA: TGCGCCAGCAGCCAAGGGAGTGGCTGGATCTACGAGCAGTACTTC
V: TRBV4-1
D: -
size: -
J: TRBJ2-7

CDR3: CASTTGSEQYF
DNA: TGTGCCAGTACGACAGGGTCCGAGCAGTACTTC
V: TRBV2
D: TRBD1
size: -
J: TRBJ2-7

CDR3: CASSPGGRGVNTGELFF
DNA: TGTGCCAGCAGCCCCGGCGGGCGGGGGGTAAACACCGGGGAGCTGTTTTTT
V: TRBV5-4
D: TRBD2
size: -
J: TRBJ2-2

CDR3: CASTLGLSNTEAFF
DNA: TGTGCCAGCACCCTCGGACTGAGTAACACTGAAGCTTTCTTT
V: TRBV14
D: -
size: -
J: TRBJ1-1

CDR3: CASSQGPRGASEAFF
DNA: TGTGCCAGCAGCCAAGGCCCCAGGGGTGCTTCTGAAGCTTTCTTT
V: TRBV3-1/TRBV3-2
D: -
size: -
J: TRBJ1-1

CDR3: CASSYSRQESNQPQHF
DNA: TGTGCCAGCAGTTACTCTCGACAGGAAAGCAATCAGCCCCAGCATTTT
V: TRBV6-6
D: -
size: -
J: TRBJ1-5

CDR3: CASSPLAGGRGHEQYF
DNA: TGTGCCAGCAGCCCCCTAGCGGGGGGGAGGGGGCACGAGCAGTACTTC
V: TRBV7-2
D: TRBD2
size: once
J: TRBJ2-7

CDR3: CASSSGTSGRAWQFF
DNA: TGTGCCAGCAGTTCCGGGACTAGCGGGAGGGCGTGGCAGTTCTTC
V: TRBV6-5
D: TRBD2
size: -
J: TRBJ2-1

CDR3: CASSLTGGDSPLHF
DNA: TGTGCCAGCAGTCTGACAGGGGGCGACTCACCCCTCCACTTT
V: TRBV14
D: TRBD1
size: -
J: TRBJ1-6

CDR3: CAISDGGTAWGEQYF
DNA: TGTGCCATCAGTGACGGCGGGACGGCCTGGGGCGAGCAGTACTTC
V: TRBV10-3
D: -
size: -
J: TRBJ2-7

CDR3: CASSPPPLAANTGELFF
DNA: TGTGCCAGCAGTCCTCCCCCGCTAGCGGCGAACACCGGGGAGCTGTTTTTT
V: TRBV28
D: TRBD2
size: -
J: TRBJ2-2

CDR3: CASSPPLGTASYEQYF
DNA: TGTGCCAGCTCACCACCTCTCGGGACAGCATCCTACGAGCAGTACTTC
V: TRBV18
D: TRBD1
size: -
J: TRBJ2-7

CDR3: CASSAPFTGDDGYTF
DNA: TGTGCCAGTAGTGCCCCATTCACAGGGGATGATGGCTACACCTTC
V: TRBV19
D: TRBD1
size: -
J: TRBJ1-2

CDR3: CASSLNRGPGETQYF
DNA: TGTGCCAGCAGCTTGAACAGGGGCCCGGGGGAGACCCAGTACTTC
V: TRBV7-3
D: TRBD1
size: once
J: TRBJ2-5

CDR3: CASSTDRDKNEKLFF
DNA: TGTGCCAGCAGTACCGACAGGGATAAGAATGAAAAACTGTTTTTT
V: TRBV6-2/TRBV6-3
D: TRBD1
size: -
J: TRBJ1-4

CDR3: CASSPAMWTSTDTQYF
DNA: TGTGCCAGCTCACCGGCGATGTGGACTAGCACAGATACGCAGTATTTT
V: TRBV18
D: -
size: -
J: TRBJ2-3

CDR3: CASSLDGQRGTQYF
DNA: TGTGCCAGCAGCTTAGACGGACAGCGGGGGACCCAGTACTTC
V: TRBV7-9
D: -
size: -
J: TRBJ2-5

CDR3: CASSLVQGATVGELFF
DNA: TGTGCCAGCAGCTTAGTGCAGGGGGCTACTGTCGGGGAGCTGTTTTTT
V: TRBV7-2
D: TRBD1
size: -
J: TRBJ2-2

CDR3: CASSPGLAGGTYEQYF
DNA: TGTGCCAGCTCACCGGGACTAGCGGGGGGAACTTACGAGCAGTACTTC
V: TRBV18
D: TRBD2
size: -
J: TRBJ2-7

CDR3: CAISEQTGGINQPQHF
DNA: TGTGCCATCAGTGAGCAGACAGGGGGCATCAATCAGCCCCAGCATTTT
V: TRBV10-3
D: TRBD1
size: -
J: TRBJ1-5

CDR3: CASSKVIVTSGSNEQFF
DNA: TGTGCCAGCAGCAAAGTAATCGTGACTAGCGGGAGCAATGAGCAGTTCTTC
V: TRBV21-1
D: -
size: -
J: TRBJ2-1

CDR3: CASSQSGLAGYGTQYF
DNA: TGTGCCAGCAGCCAATCCGGACTAGCGGGGTATGGTACGCAGTATTTT
V: TRBV3-1/TRBV3-2
D: TRBD2
size: -
J: TRBJ2-3

CDR3: CASSQSIWDRANTEAFF
DNA: TGTGCCAGCAGCCAAAGCATCTGGGACAGGGCGAACACTGAAGCTTTCTTT
V: TRBV7-9
D: TRBD1
size: few
J: TRBJ1-1

CDR3: CASSSSGTRYEQYF
DNA: TGCGCCAGCAGCTCCTCCGGGACTCGTTACGAGCAGTACTTC
V: TRBV5-1
D: -
size: -
J: TRBJ2-7

CDR3: CASSGTGTGYPDTQYF
DNA: TGTGCCAGCAGCGGCACCGGGACAGGGTACCCAGATACGCAGTATTTT
V: TRBV7-2
D: TRBD1
size: -
J: TRBJ2-3

CDR3: CASSLGSGYGYTF
DNA: TGTGCCAGCAGTTTAGGGTCAGGGTATGGCTACACCTTC
V: TRBV28
D: -
size: -
J: TRBJ1-2

CDR3: CASSPRSSSGANVLTF
DNA: TGTGCCAGCAGTCCCCGTTCGAGCTCTGGGGCCAACGTCCTGACTTTC
V: TRBV27
D: -
size: -
J: TRBJ2-6

CDR3: CASLGLGGTEAFF
DNA: TGTGCCAGCTTGGGTCTTGGAGGCACTGAAGCTTTCTTT
V: TRBV18
D: -
size: -
J: TRBJ1-1

CDR3: CASTPTSGRLDEQFF
DNA: TGTGCCAGCACCCCTACTAGCGGGAGGTTGGATGAGCAGTTCTTC
V: TRBV5-4
D: TRBD2
size: -
J: TRBJ2-1

CDR3: CATAETVRLEQYF
DNA: TGTGCCACCGCCGAGACAGTCCGGCTCGAGCAGTACTTC
V: TRBV19
D: -
size: -
J: TRBJ2-7

CDR3: CASSMGEGVRGREKLFF
DNA: TGTGCCAGTAGTATGGGCGAGGGAGTGCGAGGGCGTGAAAAACTGTTTTTT
V: TRBV19
D: -
size: -
J: TRBJ1-4

CDR3: CASSKDRLSGNTIYF
DNA: TGTGCCAGTAGTAAAGATCGTCTCTCTGGAAACACCATATATTTT
V: TRBV19
D: -
size: few
J: TRBJ1-3

CDR3: CASSGQGNQPQHF
DNA: TGTGCCAGCAGTGGACAGGGTAATCAGCCCCAGCATTTT
V: TRBV12-3/TRBV12-4
D: TRBD1
size: -
J: TRBJ1-5

CDR3: CASSLIPGAGQGVNTEAFF
DNA: TGTGCCAGCAGTTTAATTCCGGGGGCGGGACAGGGGGTAAACACTGAAGCTTTCTTT
V: TRBV27
D: TRBD1
size: -
J: TRBJ1-1

CDR3: CASSLGGGQGGTDTQYF
DNA: TGTGCCAGCAGCTTAGGGGGGGGACAGGGTGGCACAGATACGCAGTATTTT
V: TRBV11-2
D: TRBD1
size: -
J: TRBJ2-3

CDR3: CASSPVGTGSRNQPQHF
DNA: TGTGCCAGCAGCCCGGTGGGGACAGGGTCCCGCAATCAGCCCCAGCATTTT
V: TRBV7-9
D: TRBD1
size: -
J: TRBJ1-5

CDR3: CASSLRAPDNSPLHF
DNA: TGCGCCAGCAGCTTGAGGGCGCCAGATAATTCACCCCTCCACTTT
V: TRBV4-1
D: -
size: -
J: TRBJ1-6

CDR3: CASSTVSNYGYTF
DNA: TGTGCCAGCTCGACAGTTTCTAACTATGGCTACACCTTC
V: TRBV12-3/TRBV12-4
D: -
size: -
J: TRBJ1-2

CDR3: CASSFFETTANYGYTF
DNA: TGTGCCAGCAGTTTCTTCGAGACGACAGCAAACTATGGCTACACCTTC
V: TRBV28
D: -
size: -
J: TRBJ1-2